These 17 T cell receptor beta chains originate from one sample sequenced in a study of T cells in Graves' hyperthyroidism and ophthalmopathy. RNA transcripts served as the template for amplifying TCR beta CDR3 regions. Primed by the HTBI set, a first-round RT-PCR was run on the TCR CDR3. TCRdb passed the multiplex PCR reads through MiXCR, listing each CDR3 protein once. The data show 380,000 or so distinct CDR3 sequences, with 15% to 20% seen just once and roughly 3.5% held by the top ten. Sequencing was done on a sample of blood. These receptors came from a woman in her late teens or twenties with Graves' hyperthyroidism.

This clonotype was counted only a few times. The chain couples TRBV6-1 to TRBJ1-6, with TRBD1 identical over 8 bases. The CDR3 spans 17 residues. The germline V gene encodes CDR1 MNHNS and CDR2 SASEGT. Trimming at V came to 2 bases and at J to 10 bases, leaving 13 bases not matched to a gene. CDR3 residues: CASSEPAGGEGGSPLHF. The CDR3 nucleotides read TGTGCCAGCAGTGAACCGGCAGGGGGCGAGGGAGGATCACCCCTCCACTTT.

Many counts were recorded for this clonotype. The J gene is TRBJ1-2, the V gene TRBV29-1, with TRBD1 identical over 7 bases. CDR3 length: 12 amino acids. Germline lookup yields CDR1 SQVTM and CDR2 ANQGSEA. V shed 4 bases and J 6 bases; nucleotides not matched to a gene: 5. CDR3 coding DNA: TGCAGCGTTGGAGGGGGCGCAGATGGCTACACCTTC. Protein: CSVGGGADGYTF.

This clonotype was counted only a few times. The rearrangement joins TRBV7-2 to TRBJ2-5; the D is unclear. V lost 1 base and J 2 bases, leaving 8 bases between the germline ends. The V gene's germline CDR1 is SGHTA and CDR2 FQGNSA. This CDR3 is built from 14 residues. CDR3 DNA: TGTGCCAGCAGCTTAGATACTAAACAAGAGACCCAGTACTTC. This translates into CASSLDTKQETQYF.

This clonotype has ten or more counts. V and J are TRBV9 and TRBJ2-7; D possibly corresponds to TRBD1 (5 bases). CDR1 is SGDLS and CDR2 is YYNGEE in the germline V gene. This CDR3 has 12 residues. The germline V and J ends were trimmed by 8 bases and 0 bases, with 9 bases remaining between them. CDR3 residues: CARHRFSYEQYF. CDR3 bases: TGTGCCAGACACAGGTTCTCCTACGAGCAGTACTTC.

This clonotype was recorded many times. The chain joins TRBV7-8 to TRBJ2-5, with unresolved D. CDR1 SGHVS and CDR2 FQNEAQ come from the germline V gene. This CDR3 contains 18 residues. Trimming took 0 bases from V and 3 from J, leaving 20 bases between them. The CDR3: CASSLARFVGIGEETQYF. CDR3 in DNA: TGTGCCAGCAGCTTAGCTCGGTTTGTAGGGATTGGGGAAGAGACCCAGTACTTC.

In its sample, this clonotype was seen many times. V usage is TRBV7-9 and J usage is TRBJ2-7, with 9 bases lining up with TRBD1. The trim removed 6 bases at V and 6 bases at J, leaving 9 bases unmatched. The CDR3 totals 14 residues. Per the germline V gene, CDR1 is SEHNR and CDR2 is FQNEAQ (reference sequence). CDR3 protein: CASRAQGAESEQYF. CDR3 DNA sequence: TGTGCCAGCAGGGCACAGGGGGCGGAGAGCGAGCAGTACTTC.

Ten or more counts support this clonotype. The chain recombines TRBV7-9 with TRBJ2-5, with a tentative D call TRBD2 (5 bases). The germline V gene encodes CDR1 SEHNR and CDR2 FQNEAQ (reference sequence). CDR3 size: 13 residues. Trimming removed 7 bases from V and 0 bases from J, with 9 bases in between. As DNA, the CDR3 is TGTGCCAGCAAGGCGGACTACCAAGAGACCCAGTACTTC. This encodes CASKADYQETQYF.

This clonotype has a count of ten or more. The rearrangement uses TRBV7-3 and TRBJ2-2; TRBD1 matches at 7 bases. The CDR3 has 15 amino acids. V was clipped by 5 bases and J by 0 bases; unmatched bases: 3. In germline, CDR1 is SGHTA, CDR2 FQGTGA. The CDR3 sequence: CASSLGTANTGELFF. The CDR3 DNA follows: TGTGCCAGCAGCCTCGGGACAGCGAACACCGGGGAGCTGTTTTTT.

This clonotype was recorded at least ten times. This sequence joins TRBV18 and TRBJ1-1, with 8 bases aligning to TRBD1. The CDR3 consists of 12 residues. Germline lookup yields CDR1 KGHSH and CDR2 LQKENI. V shed 4 bases and J 8 bases; nucleotides not matched to a gene: 3. CDR3: CASSQTGAEAFF. DNA of the CDR3: TGTGCCAGCTCACAGACAGGGGCCGAAGCTTTCTTT.

This clonotype appeared many times. The chain links TRBV20-1 to TRBJ1-3; possibly TRBD1 for D (6 bases). CDR3 length: 15 residues. The germline V gene encodes CDR1 DFQATT and CDR2 SNEGSKA (reference sequence). V lost 1 base, J lost 2 bases, and 12 bases lay in between. The CDR3 sequence is CSARADRRAGNTIYF. For the CDR3, the DNA is TGCAGTGCTAGAGCCGACAGGAGGGCTGGAAACACCATATATTTT.

This clonotype was found a few times. The chain links TRBV30 to TRBJ2-5; D is unclear. Germline loops: CDR1 GTSNPN, CDR2 SVGIG (reference sequence). CDR3 length: 11 amino acids. The ends were cut back, 8 bases at V and 4 bases at J, with 11 bases in the middle. The CDR3 is CAGVKSETQYF. CDR3 sequence (DNA): TGTGCCGGGGTTAAATCAGAGACCCAGTACTTC.

The V call is TRBV7-8, the J call TRBJ2-7, with 7 bases fitting TRBD1. CDR1 SGHVS and CDR2 FQNEAQ come from the germline V gene. The CDR3 runs to 16 residues. V shed 5 bases and J 3 bases; nucleotides not matched to a gene: 13. CDR3 nucleotide sequence: TGTGCCAGCAGCCGGGCCGGGACAGCCTTGTTCTACGAGCAGTACTTC. Encoded protein: CASSRAGTALFYEQYF.

The V and J genes are TRBV24-1 and TRBJ1-3; TRBD1 matches 8 bases. V shed 4 bases, J shed 8 bases, and the junction held 6 bases outside the gene matches. The CDR3 runs 14 residues. The germline gives CDR1 KGHDR, CDR2 SFDVKD. CDR3 amino acids: CATSEADRADTIYF. CDR3 in DNA: TGTGCCACCAGTGAAGCGGACAGGGCAGACACCATATATTTT.

There are many counts of this clonotype. The chain couples TRBV6-1 to TRBJ2-5; the D gene could be TRBD1 or TRBD2 (5 bases each). The CDR3 is made up of 16 amino acids. V dropped 5 bases and J dropped 2 bases, with 18 bases sitting between them. Germline CDR1 reads MNHNS; CDR2 reads SASEGT. The CDR3 here is CASSLLRGFVQETQYF. The CDR3, as DNA: TGTGCCAGCAGTCTGCTGAGGGGCTTCGTACAAGAGACCCAGTACTTC.

This clonotype was observed many times. The chain employs TRBV28 and TRBJ2-6; unclear D gene. Trimming stripped 5 bases from V and 0 bases from J, with 11 bases between. The CDR3 runs to 16 residues. Germline V lookup: CDR1 MDHEN, CDR2 SYDVKM. CDR3 in amino acids: CASSDWTDSGANVLTF. CDR3 in DNA: TGTGCCAGCAGTGATTGGACGGACTCTGGGGCCAACGTCCTGACTTTC.

This chain's CDR3 is CASSLPADRARGTIYF. DNA for the CDR3: TGTGCCAGCAGTTTACCAGCGGACAGGGCTCGGGGCACCATATATTTT. The chain joins TRBV12-3 or TRBV12-4 to TRBJ1-3, with TRBD1 identical over 8 bases. V was clipped by 2 bases and J by 9 bases; unmatched bases: 12. CDR3 length: 16 amino acids.

The rearrangement uses TRBV12-3 or TRBV12-4 and TRBJ1-2, with D possibly being TRBD1 (5 bases). V was clipped by 6 bases and J by 7 bases, with 9 bases between them. The CDR3 has 11 amino acids. Written as DNA, the CDR3 is TGTGCCAGCAGGGGACTGGTTGGCTACACCTTC. Its protein product is CASRGLVGYTF.